A few counts support the clone carrying this T cell receptor beta chain. As yet, its antigen is unknown. The data are from a study of blood T cells in healthy people across ages. Whole-study findings and limits: Correlation between TCR beta diversity and naive T cell percentage was strong.

A second PCR of about 6 to 12 cycles used a sample-barcoded 5' primer and a J-beta primer mix. From the 5' RACE reads, TCRdb called clonotypes with MiXCR, one entry per CDR3 protein. The table lists about 1,500,000 distinct CDR3 sequences, about 40% of them singletons. This CDR3 has 16 residues. V was clipped by 2 bases and J by 0 bases; unmatched bases: 4. Per germline, CDR1 SGHRS and CDR2 YFSETQ. Caucasian, healthy and from Russia, the donors were aged between about 6 and 90. Researchers collected 7.5 to 10 milliliters of peripheral blood from every single donor. Sequenced sample: blood. The gene calls are TRBV5-1 and TRBJ1-3; 8 bases are shared with TRBD1. The receptor's source is a woman in her late teens or twenties in good health. CDR3 bases: TGCGCCAGCAGCTTAAGACAGGGGAACTCTGGAAACACCATATATTTT. Its protein product is CASSLRQGNSGNTIYF.